This T cell receptor beta chain was found in a study of CD8+ T cells in alopecia areata. Notes on the study in general: Any link of baseline CD8+ expansion to response, resting on one nonresponder, remains uncertain.

Regarding treatment: oral pan-JAK inhibitor, 5-10 mg twice daily. CDR1 and CDR2 (germline): PRHDT, FYEKMQ (reference sequence). The CDR3 loop spans 13 amino acids. V gave up 0 bases and J gave up 6 bases, with 6 bases separating them. Extraction and reverse transcription of RNA yielded cDNA as the sequencing template. The method was immunoSEQ multiplex PCR; TCRdb's version includes in-frame clones alone and lacks a portion of them. The sample lists tens of thousands of clones, about 70% seen once, with around a sixth in the top ten. With respect to this clone: Antigen unknown.

The source was CD8+ T cells sorted from blood, collected at roughly week 45, from a patient treated with tofacitinib. The sequence came from a human donor with alopecia areata. The chain combines TRBV13 with TRBJ2-1; D remains ambiguous. DNA of the CDR3: TGTGCCAGCAGCTTAGGTAGGAGCAATGAGCAGTTCTTC. This sequence encodes CASSLGRSNEQFF. Complete variable domain (other parts from reference TRBV13 and TRBJ2-1): AAGVIQSPRHLIKEKRETATLKCYPIPRHDTVYWYQQGPGQDPQFLISFYEKMQSDKGSIPDRFSAQQFSDYHSELNMSSLELGDSALYFCASSLGRSNEQFFGPGTRLTVL.